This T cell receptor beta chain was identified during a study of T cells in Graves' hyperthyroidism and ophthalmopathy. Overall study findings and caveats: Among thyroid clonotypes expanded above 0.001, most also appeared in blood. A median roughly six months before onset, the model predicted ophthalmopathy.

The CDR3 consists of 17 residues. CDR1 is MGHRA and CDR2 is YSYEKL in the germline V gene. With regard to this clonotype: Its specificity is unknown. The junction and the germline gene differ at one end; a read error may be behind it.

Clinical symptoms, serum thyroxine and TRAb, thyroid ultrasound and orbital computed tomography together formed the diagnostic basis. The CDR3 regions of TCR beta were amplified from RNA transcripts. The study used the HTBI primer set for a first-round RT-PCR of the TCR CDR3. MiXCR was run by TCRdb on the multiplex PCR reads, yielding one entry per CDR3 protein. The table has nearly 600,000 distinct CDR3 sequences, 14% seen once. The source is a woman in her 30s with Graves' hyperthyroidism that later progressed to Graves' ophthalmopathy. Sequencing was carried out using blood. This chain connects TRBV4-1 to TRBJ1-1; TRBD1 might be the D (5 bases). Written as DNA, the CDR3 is TGCGCCAGCAGCCAAGATCAGGGAGGAGTTATGAACGCTGAAGCTTTCTTT. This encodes CASSQDQGGVMNAEAFF.